This TCR beta chain is from a study of T cell responses to AZD1222 COVID-19 vaccine. Study background: Analyses pooled second doses at about 4 or about 12 weeks.

Generated by immunoSEQ multiplex PCR, the TCRdb table keeps only in-frame clones and is missing some. This sample has some 91,000 clones, with around 86% found just once. From germline, CDR1 is SGHRS and CDR2 YFSETQ. The ends lost 0 bases at V and 7 bases at J; junction bases unmatched: 6. The CDR3 spans 15 residues. The V gene is TRBV5-1, the J gene TRBJ2-1; 8 bases map to TRBD1. The source material was peripheral blood, sampled on day 0 of AZD1222 vaccination. The sequence was obtained from an adult in good health. The CDR3 spells CASSLVSGGLNEQFF. Written as DNA, the CDR3 is TGCGCCAGCAGCTTGGTGTCAGGGGGCTTGAATGAGCAGTTCTTC.